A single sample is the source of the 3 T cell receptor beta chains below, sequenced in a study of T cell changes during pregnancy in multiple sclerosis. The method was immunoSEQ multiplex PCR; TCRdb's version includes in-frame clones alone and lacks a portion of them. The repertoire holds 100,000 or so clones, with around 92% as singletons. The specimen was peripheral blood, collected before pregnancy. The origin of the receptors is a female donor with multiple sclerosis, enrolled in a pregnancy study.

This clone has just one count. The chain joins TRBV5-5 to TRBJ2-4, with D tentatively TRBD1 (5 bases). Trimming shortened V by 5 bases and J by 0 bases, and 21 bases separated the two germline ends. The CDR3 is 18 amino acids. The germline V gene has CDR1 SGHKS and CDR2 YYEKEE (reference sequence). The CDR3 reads CASSDQGRTILAKNIQYF. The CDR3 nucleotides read TGTGCCAGCAGTGACCAAGGACGGACAATCCTAGCCAAAAACATTCAGTACTTC.

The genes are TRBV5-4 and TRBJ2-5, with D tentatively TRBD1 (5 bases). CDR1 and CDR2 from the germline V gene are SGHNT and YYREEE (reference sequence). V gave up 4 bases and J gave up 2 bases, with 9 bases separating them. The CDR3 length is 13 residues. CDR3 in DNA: TGTGCCAGCAGCGTGGACAAGCAAGAGACCCAGTACTTC. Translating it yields CASSVDKQETQYF.

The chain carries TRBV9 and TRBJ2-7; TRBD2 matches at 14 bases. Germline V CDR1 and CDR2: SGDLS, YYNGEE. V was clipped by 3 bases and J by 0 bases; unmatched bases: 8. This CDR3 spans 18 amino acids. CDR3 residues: CASSEGLAGVGVSYEQYF. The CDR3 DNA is TGTGCCAGCAGCGAGGGACTAGCGGGAGTGGGGGTCTCCTACGAGCAGTACTTC.